This T cell receptor (beta chain) appears in the sequencing data of a study of blood T cell repertoires in COVID-19 (dated by TCRdb to between 2020 and 2021). With respect to the entire study: The collaborator samples originated in the United States, Italy and Spain and spanned the acute and convalescent phases of COVID-19. The prospective study material was composed of cDNA or gDNA derived from T cells, B-cell-depleted T cells, or PBMCs. Deeply sampled blood TCRbeta repertoires from subjects exposed to, actively infected with, or recovered from COVID-19 were included in the dataset. The repertoires were released in a freely available public database intended as a resource for research on the immune response to SARS-CoV-2. Samples were obtained from the ongoing ImmuneRACE study (first 160 participants) and from approximately 1,200 subjects provided by 6 global collaborators. Nearly every sample came with metadata listing a de-identified subject ID, COVID-19 status, age in years and sex. HLA class I and class II types, where available, came from metadata supplied by the sample provider rather than from assay-based typing. Summary of the overall study and its limitations: How much clinical and demographic metadata was included differed by source and by participant, and the metadata was provided uncurated.

TCRbeta CDR3 regions were amplified from genomic DNA by means of the immunoSEQ Assay, a bias-controlled multiplex PCR. As for the authors' bioinformatics: The number of nucleated cells in each sample was estimated from the amplification of reference gene primers within the assay. Sequence reads were collapsed and filtered to measure the absolute abundance of every unique TCRbeta CDR3 rearrangement. For each sample, productive Simpson clonality was calculated by taking the square root of Simpson's diversity index across productive rearrangements. The immuneACCESS repertoire file appears here via TCRdb, limited to in-frame rearrangements. These files lack a portion of the clones; in checked studies, under half of the deficit traces to unresolved V genes, and the cause of the others is not known. The DNA was the basis for D and trimming; V, J and clone size are from that table. This sample gives roughly 250,000 clones in total; about nine tenths of them show up just once. The top ten hold around 0.9% of the sample.

In the case of this clone: The clone's antigen remains unknown. No quality values exist for individual bases; no much larger clone is one base distant.

One collaborating source in Seattle enrolled patients during active infection and followed them longitudinally through the course of disease. Each collaborating institution followed its own protocols to collect whole blood in K2EDTA tubes. For TCRbeta analysis, collaborator samples were shipped as frozen whole blood, as isolated PBMCs, or as DNA extracted from either sample type. Sequencing was done on a sample of peripheral blood. This TCR was sampled from a man aged 30 to 39 with COVID-19, enrolled during active disease.

The nucleotide sequence is given as TGTGCCGGCCGACAGGGGACTAACGAGCAGTACTTC. This translates into CAGRQGTNEQYF. This chain joins TRBV11-2 to TRBJ2-7, with a weak D call of TRBD1 (8 bases match). Sequences SGHAT (CDR1) and FQNNGV (CDR2) are obtained from the germline V gene. V gives up 11 bases and J gives up 5 bases, and the segment between their germline ends measures 16 bases. The CDR3 sequence holds 12 residues, the cysteine and phenylalanine included. CDR3 DNA is the only sequence kept; it has 36 bases, read in frame from the first base.